This T cell receptor (beta chain) is from a study of blood T cell repertoires in COVID-19. On the study more broadly: There were acute and convalescent COVID-19 samples, and they came from the United States, Italy and Spain. T cells, B-cell-depleted T cells, or PBMCs supplied cDNA or gDNA.

In germline, CDR1 is LNHDA, CDR2 SQIVND (reference sequence). This CDR3 contains 16 residues. Trimming removed 8 bases from V and 4 bases from J, with 21 bases in between. As handled by the study authors: Using reference gene primer amplification, nucleated cell counts were estimated. Profiled with immunoSEQ multiplex PCR; TCRdb holds only in-frame clones, not every one. V, J and clone size were drawn from that table, and D and trimming were deduced from the DNA. The sample holds hundreds of thousands of clones; about 87% are singletons and the top ten take 1.3%. V gene TRBV19 combines with J gene TRBJ2-1; maybe TRBD1 (6 bases). This TCR was recovered from a man between 65 and 85 years old with acute or convalescent COVID-19. Sequencing was carried out using peripheral blood. The CDR3 nucleotides are TGTGCCAGTTCCTCCCCCCCCGGACAGACTTACAATGAGCAGTTCTTC. Protein: CASSSPPGQTYNEQFF.